A single sample gave rise to the 25 T cell receptor beta chains below, sequenced in a study of blood T cells in healthy people across ages. Primed by a sample-barcoded 5' primer and a J-beta primer mix, a second PCR proceeded for about 7 to 11 cycles. TCRdb called the 5' RACE reads again in MiXCR, with one record for every CDR3 protein. The sample has fewer than 700,000 distinct CDR3 sequences; roughly 48% are singletons. What was sequenced was blood. The source of these receptors is an elderly man in good health.

This chain uses TRBV28 with TRBJ1-6; D not resolved. Trimming cost V 7 bases and J 0 bases, with 19 bases left between them. The CDR3 contains 18 residues. CDR1 is MDHEN and CDR2 is SYDVKM in the germline V gene. The CDR3 sequence: CASIPGLAASSYNSPLHF. DNA for the CDR3: TGTGCCAGCATCCCCGGTTTGGCCGCGAGCTCCTATAATTCACCCCTCCACTTT.

A few counts support this clonotype. The J gene is TRBJ2-1, the V gene TRBV9; 13 nucleotides match TRBD2. The junction had 9 bases not matched to a gene; V was cut back by 4 bases and J by 8 bases. The CDR3 loop spans 16 amino acids. Germline loops: CDR1 SGDLS, CDR2 YYNGEE. In DNA form, the CDR3 reads TGTGCCAGCAGCATAAGCGGGACTAGCGGGATGTATGAGCAGTTCTTC. This translates into CASSISGTSGMYEQFF.

The rearrangement links TRBV16 to TRBJ1-1, with a weak D call TRBD1 (5 bases). This CDR3 is built from 14 residues. The V and J ends lost 0 bases and 1 base respectively, with 6 bases between them. Germline CDR1 and CDR2: KGHSY and FQNENV. CDR3 sequence reads: CASSQSGGNTEAFF. The CDR3 DNA reads as TGTGCCAGCAGCCAATCGGGGGGGAACACTGAAGCTTTCTTT.

The rearrangement joins TRBV2 to TRBJ2-4, with D perhaps TRBD1 (6 bases). V was trimmed by 6 bases and J by 3 bases, leaving 12 bases between them. The CDR3 has 14 amino acids. Germline CDR1 and CDR2: SNHLY and FYNNEI. In DNA, the CDR3 is TGTGCCAGCAGGTTACAGGGAGACAAAAACATTCAGTACTTC. This sequence encodes CASRLQGDKNIQYF.

The V gene is TRBV7-2, the J gene TRBJ2-7, with 10 bases lining up with TRBD2. CDR3 length: 15 amino acids. The ends lost 5 bases at V and 0 bases at J; junction bases unmatched: 4. Per the germline V gene, CDR1 is SGHTA and CDR2 is FQGNSA. CDR3 protein: CASSPTSGTSYEQYF. CDR3 nucleotide sequence: TGTGCCAGCAGCCCCACTAGCGGGACCTCCTACGAGCAGTACTTC.

This clonotype has a handful of counts. V is TRBV20-1 and J is TRBJ2-1, with D hard to call. There are 14 residues in the CDR3. CDR1 and CDR2 from the germline V gene are DFQATT and SNEGSKA (reference sequence). Trimming removed 3 bases at V and 4 bases at J, with 13 bases between. CDR3 bases: TGCAGTGCTAGTCCAAGCCTGGGGTACAATGAGCAGTTCTTC. Its translation is CSASPSLGYNEQFF.

There are many counts of this clonotype. V usage is TRBV6-6 and J usage is TRBJ1-2; D remains ambiguous. CDR1 and CDR2 (germline): MNHNY, SVGAGI (reference sequence). The germline V and J ends were trimmed by 6 bases and 4 bases, with 12 bases remaining between them. CDR3 length: 13 amino acids. This CDR3 reads CASRSTPVYGYTF. CDR3 in DNA: TGTGCCAGCAGGAGCACGCCCGTCTATGGCTACACCTTC.

This clonotype was recorded a few times. V usage is TRBV12-3 or TRBV12-4 and J usage is TRBJ2-7; 11 bases are shared with TRBD1. Losses at the gene ends were 6 bases for V and 6 bases for J; bases not matched to a gene: 7. This CDR3 is 14 amino acids long. The DNA of the CDR3 is TGTGCCAGCAGAGTTACTGGACAGGGGGCCGAGCAGTACTTC. Translating gives CASRVTGQGAEQYF.

The chain employs TRBV7-2 and TRBJ2-1, with 9 bases lining up with TRBD1. Germline assignment: CDR1 SGHTA and CDR2 FQGNSA. Trimming removed 2 bases from V and 2 bases from J; junction bases left unmatched: 4. This CDR3 spans 16 amino acids. DNA of the CDR3: TGTGCCAGCAGCTTACCGCGGGACAGGGCCTACAATGAGCAGTTCTTC. Residues: CASSLPRDRAYNEQFF.

The chain joins TRBV20-1 to TRBJ1-5, with D possibly matching TRBD1 (6 bases). Germline V lookup: CDR1 DFQATT, CDR2 SNEGSKA (reference sequence). V was shortened by 2 bases and J by 7 bases, with 15 bases between the two germline ends. The CDR3 consists of 14 residues. As DNA, the CDR3 is TGCAGTGCTAGAAAGGGGGGGGGGTGGCAGCCCCAGCATTTT. Translated: CSARKGGGWQPQHF.

V and J are TRBV25-1 and TRBJ1-4; 7 bases line up with TRBD1. Per germline, CDR1 MGHDK and CDR2 SYGVNS. The CDR3 is 16 amino acids. The J segment lost 10 bases and the V segment lost 5 bases, leaving 16 bases of the junction unmatched. The CDR3 here is CASSKRQGSSLGKLFF. The CDR3 DNA reads as TGTGCCAGCAGTAAACGACAGGGCTCGTCGTTGGGAAAACTGTTTTTT. Filled out from reference TRBV25-1 and TRBJ1-4, the complete variable domain reads EADIYQTPRYLVIGTGKKITLECSQTMGHDKMYWYQQDPGMELHLIHYSYGVNSTEKGDLSSESTVSRIRTEHFPLTLESARPSHTSQYLCASSKRQGSSLGKLFFGSGTQLSVL.

This clonotype showed up just a few times. V gene TRBV7-2 combines with J gene TRBJ2-1; 8 bases agree with TRBD2. CDR1 and CDR2 (germline): SGHTA, FQGNSA. The CDR3 totals 15 residues. The junction had 4 bases not matched to a gene; V was cut back by 5 bases and J by 1 base. CDR3 sequence reads: CASSTTSGSYNEQFF. The CDR3 DNA is TGTGCCAGCAGCACTACTAGCGGTTCCTACAATGAGCAGTTCTTC.

In this sample, this clonotype turned up many times. The chain combines TRBV7-9 with TRBJ1-2, with 9 bases that match TRBD1. The CDR3 length is 14 residues. With V trimmed by 2 bases and J by 7 bases, 5 bases remained unmatched. The germline V gene has CDR1 SEHNR and CDR2 FQNEAQ (reference sequence). CDR3 bases: TGTGCCAGCAGCTTACCACAGGGGGCCGCTGGCTACACCTTC. This encodes CASSLPQGAAGYTF.

On this clonotype: A much larger clone is a single base away; this may be a read error. The J gene is TRBJ2-3, the V gene TRBV6-6; D gene ambiguous. The V end was cut by 5 bases, the J end by 0 bases, with 12 bases between. The CDR3 contains 15 residues. Germline CDR1 MNHNY, CDR2 SVGAGI (reference sequence). The CDR3, as DNA: TGTGCCAGCAGTGGTCTCGATGCCAGCACAGATACGCAGTATTTT. It specifies CASSGLDASTDTQYF.

The chain combines TRBV7-2 with TRBJ1-2; tentative D call: TRBD1 (6 bases). Germline loops: CDR1 SGHTA, CDR2 FQGNSA. The CDR3 runs 14 residues. V gave up 0 bases and J gave up 9 bases, with 14 bases separating them. The CDR3 DNA reads as TGTGCCAGCAGCTTAGCCGGACAGTATGGTTGCTACACCTTC. This encodes CASSLAGQYGCYTF.

This clonotype was observed many times. The chain has TRBV7-2 and TRBJ2-1, with a possible D match to TRBD2 (5 bases). CDR3 length: 13 residues. V was shortened by 5 bases and J by 4 bases, with 9 bases between the two germline ends. Germline lookup yields CDR1 SGHTA and CDR2 FQGNSA. CDR3 in DNA: TGTGCCAGCAGCAAGGACTCATACAATGAGCAGTTCTTC. The encoded protein is CASSKDSYNEQFF.

This clonotype was seen a few times. The rearrangement uses TRBV20-1 and TRBJ1-5; D is undetermined. The CDR3 covers 12 residues. Trimming removed 0 bases from V and 4 bases from J, with 4 bases in between. From germline, CDR1 is DFQATT and CDR2 SNEGSKA (reference sequence). As DNA, the CDR3 is TGCAGTGCTAGAGAGACGAATCAGCCCCAGCATTTT. It codes for CSARETNQPQHF.

The chain carries TRBV20-1 and TRBJ2-6; D is perhaps TRBD1 (5 bases). V was clipped by 1 base and J by 3 bases, with 7 bases between them. The germline gives CDR1 DFQATT, CDR2 SNEGSKA (reference sequence). The CDR3 loop spans 14 amino acids. DNA for the CDR3: TGCAGTGCTAGAGTAGGGGATGGGGCCAACGTCCTGACTTTC. This codes for CSARVGDGANVLTF.

This clonotype was seen only a few times. This sequence joins TRBV27 and TRBJ2-1; D is perhaps TRBD1 (6 bases). V was shortened by 6 bases and J by 1 base, with 10 bases between the two germline ends. Germline V CDR1 and CDR2: MNHEY, SMNVEV (reference sequence). The CDR3 consists of 14 residues. This CDR3 is CASSITGSYNEQFF. The CDR3 nucleotides read TGTGCCAGCAGCATCACAGGGTCCTACAATGAGCAGTTCTTC.

The chain combines TRBV4-3 with TRBJ2-6; TRBD1 might be the D (5 bases). Trimming cost V 0 bases and J 2 bases, with 11 bases left between them. The CDR3 is 17 residues long. Germline CDR1 is LGHNA and CDR2 is YSLEER. The CDR3 nucleotides are TGCGCCAGCAGCCAAGATGTTGGCAGGGCTGGGGCCAACGTCCTGACTTTC. It specifies CASSQDVGRAGANVLTF.

V gene TRBV27 combines with J gene TRBJ1-1; D is possibly TRBD1 (6 bases). There are 13 residues in the CDR3. The germline CDR1 and CDR2 sequences are MNHEY and SMNVEV (reference sequence). The V gene lost 6 bases and the J gene lost 11 bases, with 19 bases spanning the gap. The CDR3 spells CASREINREMAFF. The CDR3 DNA follows: TGTGCCAGCAGGGAAATCAACAGGGAGATGGCTTTCTTT.

The chain has TRBV2 and TRBJ1-4; possibly TRBD1 for D (5 bases). Deletions cut 8 bases from V and 8 bases from J, with 18 bases between. Germline V CDR1 and CDR2: SNHLY, FYNNEI. The CDR3 sequence is 14 residues long. This chain's CDR3 is CASRSGAGWEKLFF. CDR3 nucleotide sequence: TGTGCCAGCCGGAGCGGGGCTGGGTGGGAAAAACTGTTTTTT.

The V and J genes are TRBV20-1 and TRBJ2-5; 7 positions agree with TRBD2. Germline V gene lookup returns CDR1 DFQATT and CDR2 SNEGSKA (reference sequence). The length of the CDR3 is 16 residues. The V and J ends lost 2 bases and 4 bases, in that order; junction bases with no gene match: 13. The chain's CDR3 is CSARLYGRDYLETQYF. CDR3 nucleotide sequence: TGCAGTGCTAGACTATACGGCCGGGACTACCTAGAGACCCAGTACTTC.

This clonotype showed up just a few times. The V call is TRBV7-8, the J call TRBJ2-3; TRBD1 matches 8 bases. Germline V gene data show CDR1 as SGHVS and CDR2 as FQNEAQ. The CDR3 extends over 15 amino acids. V trimming: 4 bases; J trimming: 1 base; junction bases outside the gene matches: 4. This CDR3 is CASSSDRVGTDTQYF. The DNA of the CDR3 is TGTGCCAGCAGCTCGGACAGGGTGGGCACAGATACGCAGTATTTT.

The rearrangement links TRBV2 to TRBJ2-1; 9 bases line up with TRBD2. Germline lookup yields CDR1 SNHLY and CDR2 FYNNEI. The CDR3 loop spans 15 amino acids. Trimming removed 4 bases from V and 4 bases from J; junction bases left unmatched: 5. The CDR3 loop is CASSGEREVYNEQFF. In DNA, the CDR3 is TGTGCCAGCAGTGGGGAGCGGGAGGTTTACAATGAGCAGTTCTTC.